The rows below give T cell receptor beta chains drawn from one sample of a study of Graves' ophthalmopathy and Graves' hyperthyroidism. TCRdb re-called the multiplex PCR reads through MiXCR, storing one row per CDR3 protein. The sample holds fewer than 650,000 distinct CDR3 sequences, 22% seen once. Sequenced material: peripheral blood. These receptors came from a woman between 18 and 30 years old with stable Graves' hyperthyroidism. Some clones in this sample may be carry-over from other donors' samples. Each CDR3 is given with its conserved first and last residue.

J: TRBJ1-1; V: TRBV6-5; CDR3: CASSYRTGSNKNEAFF
J: TRBJ2-7; V: TRBV11-2; CDR3: CASSLITGGSPYEQYF
J: TRBJ2-7; V: TRBV12-3/TRBV12-4; CDR3: CASRSEEGNYEQYF
J: TRBJ2-7; V: TRBV18; CDR3: CASSPPGTSYLSYEQYF
J: TRBJ2-2; V: TRBV6-5; CDR3: CASSYWDRITGELFF
J: TRBJ2-7; V: TRBV10-3; CDR3: CAISGGAGISYEQYF
J: TRBJ1-2; V: TRBV6-1; CDR3: CASSPYRDTGYTF
J: TRBJ1-6; V: TRBV15; CDR3: CATSRDPLTNSPLHF
J: TRBJ1-1; V: TRBV12-5; CDR3: CASGLHGGLAFF
J: TRBJ2-7; V: TRBV29-1; CDR3: CSVETSGSYEQYF
J: TRBJ2-2; V: TRBV28; CDR3: CASSFGDRVSGELFF
J: TRBJ1-5; V: TRBV20-1; CDR3: CSARDRVGANQPQHF
J: TRBJ2-5; V: TRBV7-3; CDR3: CASSLIAPQETQYF
J: TRBJ2-5; V: TRBV7-2; CDR3: CASSPGRTVVTQYF
J: TRBJ1-1; V: TRBV7-9; CDR3: CASSPSGVWTEAFF
J: TRBJ2-7; V: TRBV6-1; CDR3: CASSSGTGTRERYF
J: TRBJ1-6; V: TRBV18; CDR3: CASSPMPGFENSPLHF
J: TRBJ2-5; V: TRBV20-1; CDR3: CSARRGAEAETQYF
J: TRBJ1-1; V: TRBV4-1; CDR3: CASTLSAGTGFTEAFF
J: TRBJ1-6; V: TRBV15; CDR3: CATSRGDSSYNSPLHF
J: TRBJ2-7; V: TRBV11-2; CDR3: CASSLVTGFYEQYF
J: TRBJ1-1; V: TRBV20-1; CDR3: CSARSRDRYTEAFF
J: TRBJ1-6; V: TRBV2; CDR3: CASSSTGGGGSPLHF
J: TRBJ1-2; V: TRBV30; CDR3: CAWSGEGNYGYTF
J: TRBJ1-2; V: TRBV28; CDR3: CASTGGQSYGYTF
J: TRBJ2-5; V: TRBV12-3/TRBV12-4; CDR3: CASSLLGGRETQYF
J: TRBJ2-7; V: TRBV7-2; CDR3: CASSSSFLYEQYF
J: TRBJ2-7; V: TRBV28; CDR3: CASRFRLAAYEQYF
J: TRBJ1-6; V: TRBV7-2; CDR3: CASSPRQGSPLHF
J: TRBJ1-5; V: TRBV28; CDR3: CASSLGGLVGGINQPQHF
J: TRBJ2-7; V: TRBV15; CDR3: CATSRDPHATYEQYF
J: TRBJ1-5; V: TRBV3-1; CDR3: CASSPATGSNQPQHF
J: TRBJ1-6; V: TRBV6-5; CDR3: CASSYSGRADSPLHF
J: TRBJ1-2; V: TRBV2; CDR3: CASSPYTNYGYTF
J: TRBJ2-7; V: TRBV25-1; CDR3: CASSDLDEQYF
J: TRBJ2-7; V: TRBV11-2; CDR3: CASHGLNYEQYF
J: TRBJ2-7; V: TRBV7-8; CDR3: CASSFTLNEQYF
J: TRBJ1-1; V: TRBV6-5; CDR3: CASSYSASLNTEAFF
J: TRBJ2-4; V: TRBV25-1; CDR3: CASREENIQYF
J: TRBJ1-1; V: TRBV25-1; CDR3: CASSRTGGMNTEAFF
J: TRBJ2-5; V: TRBV6-5; CDR3: CASQRGNGQETQYF
J: TRBJ1-1; V: TRBV14; CDR3: CASRPNPGQGRVIAEAFF
J: TRBJ2-5; V: TRBV20-1; CDR3: CSARDWEGGHPRETQYF